This T cell receptor (beta chain) was sequenced in a study of CD8 T cells in acute hepatitis C reinfection. Study as a whole: Acute-phase sampling occurred no later than 168 days after estimated infection. Study-wide findings and caveats: Around 13 public clonotypes were found regardless of outcome. TRBV04 and TRBV06 were preferentially used in all groups, not explained by naive pool overrepresentation.

This CDR3 is 17 amino acids long. Germline loops: CDR1 LGHNA, CDR2 YNFKEQ. The J segment lost 5 bases and the V segment lost 0 bases, leaving 8 bases of the junction unmatched. Time point: acute HCV infection, within 168 days of estimated infection date. The hepatitis C virus-specific receptor repertoire was characterized directly ex vivo, with no prior expansion in culture. HCV-specific T cells were marked by tetramer with the NS3 1073-1081 peptide. Assay used: immunoSEQ multiplex PCR; TCRdb lists only in-frame clones, some missing. Of around 3,900 clones in the sample, around 41% were seen once. This clone is a singleton in its sample.

Sequenced here: HCV NS3-1073 tetramer-sorted CD8+ T cells from PBMCs, sampled during acute infection. This receptor was obtained from a man younger than 40 with chronic hepatitis C. This rearrangement joins TRBV4-2 to TRBJ1-4; TRBD1 aligns across 8 bases. The CDR3 sequence is CASSQDPGTGGNEKLFF. The CDR3 DNA follows: TGTGCCAGCAGCCAAGATCCCGGAACAGGGGGGAATGAAAAACTGTTTTTT.